Reported below is one T cell receptor beta chain. Its antigen is undetermined. The data were obtained in a study of T cell repertoires in cytomegalovirus infection. A single record per CDR3 protein comes from TCRdb applying MiXCR to the reads. The data contain about 130,000 distinct CDR3 sequences, 20% to 30% of them singletons. The CDR3 extends over 15 amino acids. Germline CDR1 is GTSNPN and CDR2 is SVGIG (reference sequence). The germline V and J ends were trimmed by 0 bases and 2 bases, with 13 bases remaining between them. The source material was PBMCs, sequenced either directly or after in vitro stimulation (not recorded which). This clonotype originated in a human donor in good health (CMV status not recorded). Some clones in this sample may be carry-over from other donors' samples. V and J are TRBV30 and TRBJ2-5; D remains ambiguous. The CDR3: CAWSVQSGPQETQYF. In DNA, the CDR3 is TGTGCCTGGAGTGTTCAATCGGGCCCTCAAGAGACCCAGTACTTC.